This T cell receptor (beta chain) was captured in a study of blood T cell repertoires in COVID-19. Study summary: The United States, Italy and Spain supplied acute and convalescent COVID-19 samples. Sources were T cells, B-cell-depleted T cells, or PBMCs; the material itself was cDNA or gDNA.

Repertoires were generated with immunoSEQ multiplex PCR, while TCRdb's copy carries only in-frame clones and drops some. The top ten hold around a tenth of the sample, which has 270,000 or so clones, around 82% seen once. This CDR3 spans 15 amino acids. V lost 1 base to trimming and J lost 2 bases; unmatched junction nucleotides: 5. Germline V lookup: CDR1 LNHDA, CDR2 SQIVND (reference sequence). The sample consisted of peripheral blood. The clonotype originates from a woman aged 50 to 65 who had recovered from COVID-19. The genes are TRBV19 and TRBJ2-7; 7 nucleotides agree with TRBD1. The CDR3 is CASSIVQGSPYEQYF. The DNA for the CDR3 is TGTGCCAGTAGTATAGTACAGGGGTCGCCCTACGAGCAGTACTTC.